These T cell receptor beta chains were read from a single sample in a study of beta chain features in type 1 diabetes. This table comes from immunoSEQ multiplex PCR, and its TCRdb copy is limited to in-frame clones, with some not included. This sample carries 600,000 to 700,000 clones, about an eighth of them seen once, and the ten largest clones take 0.022%. The sample taken for sequencing was naive CD4+ T cells from blood. These receptors were collected from a man between 18 and 29 years old with type 1 diabetes. Each CDR3 is given with its conserved first and last residue. D genes are given only for firm matches. Clone size is not always given. Where it is, it says once, few, many or a class for expanded clones.

j_call,v_call,clone_size,d_call,cdr3_nt,cdr3_aa
TRBJ2-2,TRBV30,few,.,TGTGCCTGGGCCAGGGGCGGCACCGGGGAGCTGTTTTTT,CAWARGGTGELFF
TRBJ1-1,TRBV28,.,.,TGTGCCAGCACCCTCTCCTCTACAGGGGAAGCTTTCTTT,CASTLSSTGEAFF
TRBJ2-1,TRBV5-4,.,TRBD1,TGTGCCAGCAGCCCTAATGGTGGACAGGGGTCCTACAATGAGCAGTTCTTC,CASSPNGGQGSYNEQFF
TRBJ2-5,TRBV15,.,TRBD1,TGTGCCACCAGCAGATCCGGGGGACAGGGAGAAGAGACCCAGTACTTC,CATSRSGGQGEETQYF
TRBJ2-7,TRBV7-9,few,TRBD1,TGTGCCAGCAGCTGGTCCGGGACAGGGGTGCACGAGCAGTACTTC,CASSWSGTGVHEQYF
TRBJ1-2,TRBV6-5,few,.,TGTGCCAGCGGAGACTCCCCTTGGGAGGGCTACACCTTC,CASGDSPWEGYTF
TRBJ2-7,TRBV20-1,few,.,TGCAGTGCTAGGACAGCCTACGAGCAGTACTTC,CSARTAYEQYF
TRBJ1-4,TRBV25-1,.,.,TGTGCCAGCAGTGAATCAGGGGTAACTAATGAAAAACTGTTTTTT,CASSESGVTNEKLFF
TRBJ2-3,TRBV6-4,.,.,TGTGCCAGCAGTGACTCGGGGAGAGGGGGGCCAGATACGCAGTATTTT,CASSDSGRGGPDTQYF
TRBJ1-5,TRBV18,few,.,TGTGCCAGCTCGGGTGGGAGCAATCAGCCCCAGCATTTT,CASSGGSNQPQHF
TRBJ1-2,TRBV6-6,.,TRBD1,TGTGCCAGCAGTACGTTGGACAGGAGCGGCTACACCTTC,CASSTLDRSGYTF
TRBJ2-3,TRBV14,few,.,TGTGCCAGCAGCCAAGCGGTTACGCAGTATTTT,CASSQAVTQYF
TRBJ2-1,TRBV13,few,TRBD2,TGTGCCAGCAGCTTATATAGGACTAGCGGGGGAACCTACAATGAGCAGTTCTTC,CASSLYRTSGGTYNEQFF
TRBJ2-5,TRBV29-1,.,TRBD1,TGCAGCGGACAGGGGGCTTATGGAGAGACCCAGTACTTC,CSGQGAYGETQYF
TRBJ1-2,TRBV28,few,.,TGTGCCAGCAGTCTAGCTAACTATGGCTACACCTTC,CASSLANYGYTF
TRBJ1-2,TRBV5-4,few,TRBD1,TGTGCCAGCAGAGAGGACAGGGGGCAGAGTGGCTACACCTTC,CASREDRGQSGYTF
TRBJ1-6,TRBV18,few,.,TGTGCCAGCTCACCTCTAGAGGGAGCCGCATCACCCCTCCACTTT,CASSPLEGAASPLHF
TRBJ2-4,TRBV28,few,TRBD1,TGTGCCAGCAGGGAACACCATGGACAGGGGGCCCTCATTCAGTACTTC,CASREHHGQGALIQYF
TRBJ2-3,TRBV11-3,few,TRBD2,TGTGCCAGCAGCCGGACTAGCGGGGCTAGCACAGATACGCAGTATTTT,CASSRTSGASTDTQYF
TRBJ2-1,TRBV28,.,.,TGTGCCACCCGACCCGGCAGTGAGCAGTTCTTC,CATRPGSEQFF
TRBJ1-5,TRBV2,.,.,TGTGCCAGCAGTCTAGGGGCCTATCAGCCCCAGCATTTT,CASSLGAYQPQHF
TRBJ1-1,TRBV7-9,.,TRBD1,TGTGCCAGCAGCCTCCGGGACAGGGGGACTGAAGCTTTCTTT,CASSLRDRGTEAFF
TRBJ1-5,TRBV18,.,.,TGTGCCAGCTCACGACAGGAGGATCAGCCCCAGCATTTT,CASSRQEDQPQHF
TRBJ1-5,TRBV27,few,.,TGTGCCAGCAGTTTATCAGGGGTCAATCAGCCCCAGCATTTT,CASSLSGVNQPQHF
TRBJ1-1,TRBV19,.,.,TGTGCCAGTAGTATAGGCAGGGGCGAAGAAGCTTTCTTT,CASSIGRGEEAFF
TRBJ2-3,TRBV5-1,.,TRBD1,TGCGCCAGCAGCTCGGGACAGGGGGACGACACAGATACGCAGTATTTT,CASSSGQGDDTDTQYF
TRBJ2-3,TRBV28,.,TRBD2,TGTGCCAGCAGTCCACTAGCGGGAACCACAGATACGCAGTATTTT,CASSPLAGTTDTQYF
TRBJ2-5,TRBV7-9,.,TRBD1,TGTGCCAGCAGCTCTGGACAGGGGTATGAGACCCAGTACTTC,CASSSGQGYETQYF
TRBJ2-3,TRBV10-3,.,.,TGTGCCATCGGGGACACGACGAGCACAGATACGCAGTATTTT,CAIGDTTSTDTQYF
TRBJ2-7,TRBV13,.,.,TGTGCCAGCAGCAGCCGGCTCAGCTCCTACGAGCAGTACTTC,CASSSRLSSYEQYF
TRBJ1-2,TRBV18,.,.,TGTGCCAGCTCACCACCGTCGGACAACTATGGCTACACCTTC,CASSPPSDNYGYTF
TRBJ1-4,TRBV18,few,TRBD1,TGTGCCAGCTCACCAGACAGGGGTGCTAATGAAAAACTGTTTTTT,CASSPDRGANEKLFF
TRBJ1-2,TRBV11-2,.,.,TGTGCCAGCAGCTCGGGTCCCACGAGCGATGGCTACACCTTC,CASSSGPTSDGYTF
TRBJ2-3,TRBV19,.,TRBD1,TGTGCCAGTAGCCCAATCCAGACAGGGACAGATACGCAGTATTTT,CASSPIQTGTDTQYF
TRBJ2-1,TRBV14,.,TRBD2,TGTGCCAGCAGACCCGAGCGGGGGGCCTACAATGAGCAGTTCTTC,CASRPERGAYNEQFF
TRBJ2-7,TRBV23-1,.,TRBD2,TGCGCCAGCAGTCGAGGACTAGCGGGGGGTTACCCACCCTACGAGCAGTACTTC,CASSRGLAGGYPPYEQYF
TRBJ1-3,TRBV5-4,few,.,TGTGCCAGCAGCTTCGGGGCGGGCTCTGGAAACACCATATATTTT,CASSFGAGSGNTIYF
TRBJ1-2,TRBV6-5,.,.,TGTGCCAGCAGTTACGGGCAGGCTGCCGGCTACACCTTC,CASSYGQAAGYTF
TRBJ2-3,TRBV4-1,.,.,TGCGCCAGCAGCCAAGATCTTGGGCGAATGGTTTTCTCAGATACGCAGTATTTT,CASSQDLGRMVFSDTQYF
TRBJ1-2,TRBV29-1,.,.,TGCAGCGTTGAGTGGGGGCTCCCTTATGGCTACACCTTC,CSVEWGLPYGYTF
TRBJ1-5,TRBV5-1,.,.,TGCGCCAGCAGCTTGCAGGGTAGCCGCAATCAGCCCCAGCATTTT,CASSLQGSRNQPQHF
TRBJ2-3,TRBV28,few,TRBD2,TGTGCCAGCAGTCGAGCGGGGCCGGCGACAGATACGCAGTATTTT,CASSRAGPATDTQYF
TRBJ2-3,TRBV11-3,.,TRBD1,TGTGCCAGCAGCTTAGGGGACAGGGCCTCTAGCACAGATACGCAGTATTTT,CASSLGDRASSTDTQYF
TRBJ1-2,TRBV5-6,.,TRBD1,TGTGCCAGCAGACTTCTCGGGACAGACGTTAACTATGGCTACACCTTC,CASRLLGTDVNYGYTF
TRBJ2-2,TRBV15,few,.,TGTGCCACCCAGAGGGGGTCCCCGAACACCGGGGAGCTGTTTTTT,CATQRGSPNTGELFF
TRBJ1-2,TRBV9,.,.,TGTGCCAGCAGCGTAGTTTCGGGGTGGGGTGGCTACACCTTC,CASSVVSGWGGYTF
TRBJ2-5,TRBV11-2,.,TRBD1,TGTGCCAGCAGCCCGACGGGGACAGAAGAGACCCAGTACTTC,CASSPTGTEETQYF
TRBJ2-5,TRBV30,many,.,TGTGCCTGGGTGACTGGCCCAGCGGAGACCCAGTACTTC,CAWVTGPAETQYF
TRBJ2-1,TRBV7-2,few,.,TGTGCCAGCAGCTTAGCGGCCGGGTTCTCCTACAATGAGCAGTTCTTC,CASSLAAGFSYNEQFF
TRBJ2-7,TRBV5-1,.,.,TGCGCCAGCAGCTTGGCCCCCGGGGCCTCTGGCGAGCAGTACTTC,CASSLAPGASGEQYF
TRBJ1-2,TRBV19,.,.,TGTGCCAGTAGTATAGACGGACAGTATGGCTACACCTTC,CASSIDGQYGYTF
TRBJ1-2,TRBV30,.,TRBD1,TGTGCCTGGAGTGTAGGGACAGGGAAAGACTTC,CAWSVGTGKDF
TRBJ2-5,TRBV6-5,few,TRBD2,TGTGCCAGCAGTTACTCCGGACTAGGACGGGGAGAGACCCAGTACTTC,CASSYSGLGRGETQYF
TRBJ1-2,TRBV9,.,.,TGTGCCAGCAGCGTAGGGGGAAGGGAAGCTAACTATGGCTACACCTTC,CASSVGGREANYGYTF